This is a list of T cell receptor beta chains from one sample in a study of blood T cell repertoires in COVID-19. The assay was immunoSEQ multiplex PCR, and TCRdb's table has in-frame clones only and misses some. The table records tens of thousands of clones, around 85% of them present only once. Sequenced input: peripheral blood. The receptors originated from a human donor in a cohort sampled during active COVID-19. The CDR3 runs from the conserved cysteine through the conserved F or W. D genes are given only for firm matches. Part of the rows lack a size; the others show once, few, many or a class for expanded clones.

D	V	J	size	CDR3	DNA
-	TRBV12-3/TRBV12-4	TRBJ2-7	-	CASKSGSSYEQYF	TGTGCCAGCAAGAGCGGAAGCTCCTACGAGCAGTACTTC
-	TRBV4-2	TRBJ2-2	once	CASSQGSGGTDIGELFF	TGTGCCAGCAGCCAAGGGTCAGGAGGGACTGATATCGGGGAGCTGTTTTTT
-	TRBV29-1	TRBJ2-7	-	CSGKIQVGPSYEQYF	TGCAGCGGGAAGATACAGGTAGGGCCATCCTACGAGCAGTACTTC
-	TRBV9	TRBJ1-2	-	CASSVDTGQNYGYTF	TGTGCCAGCAGCGTAGATACAGGGCAGAACTATGGCTACACCTTC
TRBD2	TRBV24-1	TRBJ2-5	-	CATSDPAAGRETQYF	TGTGCCACCAGTGACCCGGCAGCGGGAAGGGAGACCCAGTACTTC
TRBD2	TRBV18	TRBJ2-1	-	CASSLAGGPNEQFF	TGTGCCAGCTCACTAGCGGGGGGGCCAAATGAGCAGTTCTTC
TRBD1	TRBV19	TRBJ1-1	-	CASSTDRDDTEAFF	TGTGCCAGTAGTACAGACAGGGATGACACTGAAGCTTTCTTT
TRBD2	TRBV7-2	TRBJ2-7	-	CASSLLGLAGNEQYF	TGTGCCAGCAGCTTACTCGGACTAGCGGGTAACGAGCAGTACTTC
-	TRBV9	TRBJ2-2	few	CASSVGADYYTGELFF	TGTGCCAGCAGCGTAGGAGCGGACTATTACACCGGGGAGCTGTTTTTT
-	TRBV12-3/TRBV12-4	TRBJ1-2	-	CASSTPNLLGYTF	TGTGCCAGCAGTACCCCTAACCTACTAGGCTACACCTTC
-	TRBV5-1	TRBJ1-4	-	CASSPGSSVREKLFF	TGCGCCAGCAGCCCTGGGAGTAGTGTACGGGAAAAACTGTTTTTT
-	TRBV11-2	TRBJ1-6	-	CASSPGGPLHF	TGTGCCAGCAGCCCCGGGGGGCCCCTCCACTTT
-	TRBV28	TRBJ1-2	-	CASSSETGSSYGYTF	TGTGCCAGCAGTTCCGAGACAGGATCCTCCTATGGCTACACCTTC
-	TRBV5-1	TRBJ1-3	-	CASSLDPGTGNTIYF	TGCGCCAGCAGCTTGGATCCAGGTACTGGAAACACCATATATTTT
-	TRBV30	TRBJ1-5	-	CAWSRDRLNQPQHF	TGTGCCTGGAGCCGCGACAGGCTCAATCAGCCCCAGCATTTT
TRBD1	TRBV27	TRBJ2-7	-	CASRRTGTGDSYEQYF	TGTGCCAGCAGAAGAACCGGGACAGGGGATTCCTACGAGCAGTACTTC
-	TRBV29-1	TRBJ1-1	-	CSVGGVGTEAFF	TGCAGCGTTGGGGGGGTGGGAACTGAAGCTTTCTTT
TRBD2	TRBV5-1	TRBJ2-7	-	CASSLGAKAGGLEQYF	TGCGCCAGCAGCTTAGGGGCAAAAGCGGGAGGTCTCGAGCAGTACTTC
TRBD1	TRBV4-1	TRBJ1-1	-	CASSPGTGIMNTEAFF	TGCGCCAGCAGCCCCGGGACAGGGATTATGAACACTGAAGCTTTCTTT
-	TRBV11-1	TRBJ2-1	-	CASSLAPGKNEQFF	TGTGCCAGCAGCTTAGCGCCGGGGAAGAATGAGCAGTTCTTC
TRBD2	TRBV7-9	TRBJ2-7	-	CASSLAGGPYEQYF	TGTGCCAGCAGCCTAGCGGGAGGACCCTACGAGCAGTACTTC
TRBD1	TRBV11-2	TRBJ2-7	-	CASSSGTGNYEQYF	TGTGCCAGCAGCTCAGGGACAGGGAACTACGAGCAGTACTTC
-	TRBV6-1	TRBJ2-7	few	CASSEHAELAAYEQYF	TGTGCCAGCAGTGAACATGCTGAGTTAGCCGCCTACGAGCAGTACTTC
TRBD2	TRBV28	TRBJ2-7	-	CASSPAGGGPRYEQYF	TGTGCCAGCAGTCCCGCCGGGGGGGGACCTCGCTACGAGCAGTACTTC
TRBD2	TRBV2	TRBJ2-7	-	CASSEGGGVAGQYF	TGTGCCAGCAGTGAAGGTGGGGGGGTCGCCGGGCAGTACTTC
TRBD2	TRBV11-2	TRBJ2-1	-	CASSVRSGGMDEQFF	TGTGCCAGCAGCGTAAGAAGCGGGGGGATGGATGAGCAGTTCTTC
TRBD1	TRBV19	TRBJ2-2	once	CASRKTGDGELFF	TGTGCCAGTAGAAAGACAGGGGACGGGGAGCTGTTTTTT
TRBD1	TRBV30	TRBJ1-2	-	CAWTDRAGGYTF	TGTGCCTGGACAGACAGGGCGGGTGGCTACACCTTC
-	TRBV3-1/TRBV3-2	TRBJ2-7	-	CASSRAGMQYF	TGTGCCAGCAGCCGGGCGGGTATGCAGTACTTC
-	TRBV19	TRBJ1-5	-	CASSMESNQPQHF	TGTGCCAGTAGTATGGAGAGCAATCAGCCCCAGCATTTT
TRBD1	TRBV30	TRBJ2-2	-	CAWSAGTGLTGELFF	TGTGCCTGGAGTGCCGGGACAGGGCTCACCGGGGAGCTGTTTTTT
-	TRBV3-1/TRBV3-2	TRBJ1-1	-	CASSQGNNGEAFF	TGTGCCAGCAGCCAAGGGAACAACGGGGAAGCTTTCTTT
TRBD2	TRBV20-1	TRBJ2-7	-	CSASPTSGSREQYF	TGCAGTGCTAGTCCGACTAGCGGGAGTCGTGAGCAGTACTTC
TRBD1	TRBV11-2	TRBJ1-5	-	CASSMQQGDQPQHF	TGTGCCAGCAGCATGCAACAGGGGGATCAGCCCCAGCATTTT
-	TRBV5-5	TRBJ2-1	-	CASSPTRGPYNEQFF	TGTGCCAGCAGCCCGACTAGGGGGCCCTACAATGAGCAGTTCTTC
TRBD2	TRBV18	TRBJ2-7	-	CASSAGTNQYEQYF	TGTGCCAGCTCAGCGGGGACTAACCAGTACGAGCAGTACTTC